This TCR beta chain was sequenced during a study of T cell responses to AZD1222 COVID-19 vaccine. V was shortened by 4 bases and J by 3 bases, with 12 bases between the two germline ends. The germline CDR1 and CDR2 sequences are MDHEN and SYDVKM. The CDR3 is made up of 14 amino acids. Some clones are missing from TCRdb's copy, which holds only in-frame ones; the method was immunoSEQ multiplex PCR. The table shows 190,000 or so clones, with over 85% occurring only once. The chain links TRBV28 to TRBJ1-1, with D possibly matching TRBD1 (6 bases). The sequencing here drew on peripheral blood, taken 28 days after the second AZD1222 dose. The sequence was collected from an adult who received the AZD1222 COVID-19 vaccine. DNA of the CDR3: TGTGCCAGCAGTTCCTTGGGGGCGGACACTGAAGCTTTCTTT. Amino acids: CASSSLGADTEAFF.